The source of this T cell receptor beta chain is a study of yellow fever vaccine responses in identical twins. Trimming pared 2 bases from V and 7 bases from J, leaving 9 bases between. The CDR3 has 12 amino acids. Germline assignment: CDR1 SQVTM and CDR2 ANQGSEA. Findings and limits, study-wide: Twins' T cell vaccine responses reportedly looked partly convergent, partly personalized.

Regarding this clonotype: Antigen unknown.

TCRdb redid the calling of the RT-PCR reads with MiXCR, one entry per CDR3 protein. The sample contains fewer than 6,500 distinct CDR3 sequences, approximately 80% of which appear only once. The sequenced sample was T cells from blood (PBMCs), unsorted or a sorted subset (not recorded which), obtained before or after yellow fever vaccination (not recorded which). This receptor was taken from a young woman who received the yellow fever vaccine. The chain recombines TRBV29-1 with TRBJ1-3; unclear D gene. This CDR3 is CSVETLGNTIYF. The CDR3 coding sequence is TGCAGCGTTGAAACACTGGGGAACACCATATATTTT.